These 28 T cell receptor beta chains were sequenced from one sample in a study of T cells in Graves' hyperthyroidism and ophthalmopathy. TCR beta CDR3 regions were amplified from RNA transcripts. The study used the HTBI primer set for a first-round RT-PCR of the TCR CDR3. TCRdb itself ran the multiplex PCR reads through MiXCR, one entry per CDR3 protein. The sample contains hundreds of thousands of distinct CDR3 sequences, approximately 15% of which appear only once. The sample taken for sequencing was blood. Every receptor here comes from a woman younger than 30 with Graves' hyperthyroidism.

The J gene is TRBJ2-3, the V gene TRBV4-1, with 13 bases identical to TRBD2. V dropped 2 bases and J dropped 2; count of bases not matched to a gene: 10. Germline values: CDR1 MGHRA, CDR2 YSYEKL. The CDR3 runs to 19 residues. CDR3 sequence (DNA): TGCGCCAGCAGCCAAATCTTCAGGACTAGCGGGGGCCTCACAGATACGCAGTATTTT. Residues: CASSQIFRTSGGLTDTQYF.

On this clonotype itself: Mismatch with germline at one junction end may stem from a read error. The chain recombines TRBV18 with TRBJ2-5; D gene ambiguous. The CDR3 sequence is 14 residues long. Germline assignment: CDR1 KGHSH and CDR2 LQKENI. CDR3 in DNA: TGTGCCAGCTCACCACCGAACCTACAAGAGGCCCAGTACTTC. This encodes CASSPPNLQEAQYF.

There are many counts of this clonotype. V is TRBV5-8 and J is TRBJ2-1; no firm D call. Trimming took 2 bases from V and 10 from J, leaving 10 bases between them. The germline CDR1 and CDR2 sequences are SGHTS and YDEGEE. This CDR3 spans 12 amino acids. CDR3 residues: CASSLPPFEQFF. The CDR3 nucleotides read TGTGCCAGCAGCTTACCGCCTTTCGAGCAGTTCTTC.

This clonotype was counted ten times or more. V gene TRBV7-8 combines with J gene TRBJ2-5; D gene unclear. The V gene's germline CDR1 is SGHVS and CDR2 FQNEAQ. The CDR3 covers 13 residues. Trimming stripped 3 bases from V and 2 bases from J, with 7 bases between. The CDR3 DNA follows: TGTGCCAGCAGCTTTAGACGGCAAGAGACCCAGTACTTC. Translated, it gives CASSFRRQETQYF.

The chain employs TRBV19 and TRBJ2-7; 11 bases agree with TRBD1. The germline V gene has CDR1 LNHDA and CDR2 SQIVND (reference sequence). The CDR3 sequence is 15 residues long. Trimming cost V 5 bases and J 3 bases; bases outside gene matches: 6. The CDR3 sequence: CASSRGGTGGYEQYF. CDR3 DNA sequence: TGTGCCAGTAGTCGGGGGGGGACAGGGGGCTACGAGCAGTACTTC.

This clonotype was counted many times. The rearrangement links TRBV4-2 to TRBJ2-4; D gene uncertain. Germline CDR1 and CDR2: LGHNA and YNFKEQ. CDR3 length: 15 amino acids. With 1 base removed from V and 0 bases from J, the gap between germline ends came to 7 bases. The CDR3 spells CASSQGGLAKNIQYF. Written as DNA, the CDR3 is TGTGCCAGCAGCCAAGGCGGCCTAGCCAAAAACATTCAGTACTTC.

This clonotype was detected many times. The chain recombines TRBV24-1 with TRBJ2-5, with D tentatively TRBD1 or TRBD2 (6 bases each). This CDR3 has 14 residues. Germline assignment: CDR1 KGHDR and CDR2 SFDVKD. V lost 4 bases and J lost 3, with 11 bases in between. CDR3 sequence: CATSDPEGEETQYF. In DNA, the CDR3 is TGTGCCACCAGTGACCCGGAGGGGGAAGAGACCCAGTACTTC.

The gene calls are TRBV7-9 and TRBJ1-5, with D hard to call. The CDR3 is 15 amino acids. Germline V gives CDR1 SEHNR, CDR2 FQNEAQ (reference sequence). V lost 2 bases and J lost 4, with 12 bases in between. For the CDR3, the DNA is TGTGCCAGCAGCTTAAAGGGTACCGAGAATCAGCCCCAGCATTTT. Its translation: CASSLKGTENQPQHF.

The chain joins TRBV19 to TRBJ2-1; 7 nucleotides line up with TRBD1. V dropped 7 bases and J dropped 4; count of bases not matched to a gene: 7. Germline V gene data show CDR1 as LNHDA and CDR2 as SQIVND (reference sequence). There are 14 residues in the CDR3. The CDR3 DNA reads as TGTGCCAGTACCCCGACAGGGTCTTACAATGAGCAGTTCTTC. Amino acid sequence: CASTPTGSYNEQFF. Complete variable domain (other parts from reference TRBV19 and TRBJ2-1): DGGITQSPKYLFRKEGQNVTLSCEQNLNHDAMYWYRQDPGQGLRLIYYSQIVNDFQKGDIAEGYSVSREKKESFPLTVTSAQKNPTAFYLCASTPTGSYNEQFFGPGTRLTVL.

There are many counts of this clonotype. The V and J genes are TRBV20-1 and TRBJ2-3; TRBD1 matches at 9 bases. The germline gives CDR1 DFQATT, CDR2 SNEGSKA (reference sequence). This CDR3 is 16 amino acids long. The trim removed 6 bases at V and 2 bases at J, leaving 12 bases unmatched. The CDR3 spells CSAVPTRDRATDTQYF. In nucleotides, the CDR3 is TGCAGTGCCGTCCCTACGAGGGACAGGGCCACAGATACGCAGTATTTT.

This clonotype was picked up a small number of times. The genes are TRBV4-2 and TRBJ1-1; no firm D call. The length of the CDR3 is 15 residues. V lost 4 bases and J 0 bases, leaving 12 bases between the germline ends. Germline-derived CDR1 and CDR2 are LGHNA and YNFKEQ. The CDR3 DNA reads as TGTGCCAGCAGCCCCAGACGAACTCTGAACACTGAAGCTTTCTTT. Protein sequence: CASSPRRTLNTEAFF.

About this clonotype itself: One base away lies a much larger clone, so this may be a sequencing read error. The chain couples TRBV6-9 to TRBJ2-3; 7 positions match TRBD2. The germline V gene encodes CDR1 MNHGY and CDR2 SVAAGI. CDR3 length: 17 residues. V lost 3 bases to trimming and J lost 6 bases; unmatched junction nucleotides: 15. The CDR3 sequence is CASSYRSSGRRHDTQYF. The CDR3 DNA is TGTGCCAGCAGTTACCGATCTAGCGGACGGCGGCATGATACGCAGTATTTT.

This clonotype was detected ten times or more. This chain links TRBV6-5 with TRBJ1-5; D remains ambiguous. The CDR3 sequence is 15 residues long. Trimming cost V 0 bases and J 4 bases, with 10 bases left between them. Germline CDR1 and CDR2: MNHEY and SVGAGI. The CDR3 loop is CASSYSTEGNQPQHF. The DNA of the CDR3 is TGTGCCAGCAGTTACTCTACCGAAGGAAATCAGCCCCAGCATTTT.

The chain has TRBV6-2 or TRBV6-3 and TRBJ2-1, with unresolved D. The germline V gene encodes CDR1 MNHEY and CDR2 SVGEGT. This CDR3 is built from 13 residues. The V and J ends lost 0 bases and 8 bases respectively, with 8 bases between them. CDR3 in DNA: TGTGCCAGCAGTTACTCGATCGGATATGAGCAGTTCTTC. Translating gives CASSYSIGYEQFF.

The rearrangement joins TRBV4-3 to TRBJ1-2; D is unresolved. The germline V gene encodes CDR1 LGHNA and CDR2 YSLEER. V was cut by 0 bases and J by 6 bases, with 17 bases left in between. The CDR3 has 16 residues. In DNA form, the CDR3 reads TGCGCCAGCAGCCAAGATTTCTCTCGAGGACCTGATGGCTACACCTTC. This gives the protein CASSQDFSRGPDGYTF.

This clonotype occurred a few times. This chain connects TRBV19 to TRBJ1-5; TRBD1 aligns across 7 bases. This CDR3 region has 16 residues. J lost 3 bases, V lost 5 bases, and 10 bases had no gene match. CDR1 is LNHDA and CDR2 is SQIVND in the germline V gene (reference sequence). CDR3 in DNA: TGTGCCAGTAGTTCACTCCGGGACAGCACCAATCAGCCCCAGCATTTT. This gives the protein CASSSLRDSTNQPQHF.

At least ten counts were recorded for this clonotype. The chain is built from TRBV3-1 and TRBJ2-7; D is unresolved. With 4 bases removed from V and 3 bases from J, the gap between germline ends came to 13 bases. Germline assignment: CDR1 LGHDT and CDR2 YNNKEL (reference sequence). CDR3 length equals 14 residues. The chain's CDR3 is CASSRPGGYYEQYF. The CDR3 DNA follows: TGTGCCAGCAGCCGTCCAGGCGGATACTACGAGCAGTACTTC.

Only a few counts were recorded for this clonotype. The rearrangement uses TRBV7-9 and TRBJ1-6; D remains ambiguous. The CDR3 has 14 amino acids. Germline V gene lookup returns CDR1 SEHNR and CDR2 FQNEAQ (reference sequence). Trimming pared 5 bases from V and 9 bases from J, leaving 14 bases between. CDR3 bases: TGTGCCAGCAGCCCGCGGGTGTCCGGTTCACCCCTCCACTTT. It is translated as CASSPRVSGSPLHF.

This rearrangement joins TRBV7-2 to TRBJ2-7; TRBD2 is a possible D gene (5 bases). CDR3 length equals 16 residues. Looked up from germline, CDR1 is SGHTA and CDR2 is FQGNSA. V lost 1 base to trimming and J lost 7 bases, with 20 bases between them. DNA for the CDR3: TGTGCCAGCAGCTTAGGTAGCGCTAGCTCCCCACGGGAGCAGTACTTC. Its protein product is CASSLGSASSPREQYF.

This clonotype was counted ten times or more. Sequence at one end of the junction differs from germline and may be a read error. This chain joins TRBV3-1 and TRBJ2-2; D might be TRBD1 (5 bases). Germline lookup yields CDR1 LGHDT and CDR2 YNNKEL (reference sequence). The CDR3 sequence is 14 residues long. The CDR3 DNA is TGTGCCAGCAGCGAAGACAGCTCGTGGGGGGAGCTGTTTTTT. Amino acids: CASSEDSSWGELFF. The whole variable domain, remainder taken from reference TRBV3-1 and TRBJ2-2, is DTAVSQTPKYLVTQMGNDKSIKCEQNLGHDTMYWYKQDSKKFLKIMFSYNNKELIINETVPNRFSPKSPDKAHLNLHINSLELGDSAVYFCASSEDSSWGELFFGEGSRLTVL.

The V gene is TRBV13, the J gene TRBJ2-7; 9 bases agree with TRBD1. Looked up from germline, CDR1 is PRHDT and CDR2 is FYEKMQ (reference sequence). J lost 5 bases, V lost 4 bases, and 6 bases had no gene match. There are 14 residues in the CDR3. CDR3 DNA sequence: TGTGCCAGCAGCTACGGGACAGGGAAGCACGAGCAGTACTTC. Its protein product is CASSYGTGKHEQYF. Variable domain in full (rest from reference TRBV13 and TRBJ2-7): AAGVIQSPRHLIKEKRETATLKCYPIPRHDTVYWYQQGPGQDPQFLISFYEKMQSDKGSIPDRFSAQQFSDYHSELNMSSLELGDSALYFCASSYGTGKHEQYFGPGTRLTVT.

The chain couples TRBV10-3 to TRBJ2-1; the D gene is possibly TRBD2 (6 bases). The germline V gene has CDR1 ENHRY and CDR2 SYGVKD. This CDR3 is 15 amino acids long. V lost 3 bases, J lost 3 bases, and 12 bases lay in between. CDR3 nucleotide sequence: TGTGCCATCAGTGAAGGAACTAGCAGCTACAATGAGCAGTTCTTC. It codes for CAISEGTSSYNEQFF.

The chain is built from TRBV6-2 or TRBV6-3 and TRBJ2-6; TRBD2 matches at 7 bases. J lost 5 bases, V lost 7 bases, and 8 bases had no gene match. This CDR3 is built from 15 residues. Germline V gives CDR1 MNHEY, CDR2 SVGEGT. CDR3 loop: CASTPGGARANVLTF. In nucleotides, the CDR3 is TGTGCCAGCACCCCGGGAGGTGCTAGGGCCAACGTCCTGACTTTC.

In this sample, this clonotype turned up a few times. The V call is TRBV13, the J call TRBJ1-6, with TRBD1 matching 9 bases. The CDR3 extends over 19 amino acids. Trimming at V came to 0 bases and at J to 6 bases, leaving 12 bases not matched to a gene. Germline CDR1 is PRHDT and CDR2 is FYEKMQ (reference sequence). The CDR3 here is CASSLGPGQGPAFNSPLHF. The CDR3 DNA reads as TGTGCCAGCAGCTTAGGCCCGGGACAGGGACCGGCGTTTAATTCACCCCTCCACTTT.

This clonotype has a handful of counts. Relative to the germline gene, one junction end is altered; a read error may explain this. The chain joins TRBV13 to TRBJ2-7; TRBD1 aligns across 9 bases. The CDR3 loop spans 15 amino acids. The germline gives CDR1 PRHDT, CDR2 FYEKMQ (reference sequence). The CDR3 bases are TGTGCCAGCGGCTTGTCCGGGACAGGGAGATACGAGCAGTACTTC. The encoded protein is CASGLSGTGRYEQYF.

There are many counts of this clonotype. V is TRBV28 and J is TRBJ1-5; D might be TRBD1 (5 bases). The V gene lost 6 bases and the J gene lost 0 bases, with 9 bases spanning the gap. CDR1 and CDR2 from the germline V gene are MDHEN and SYDVKM. The CDR3 contains 14 residues. The CDR3 region is CASSPGGSNQPQHF. In DNA, the CDR3 is TGTGCCAGCAGCCCCGGGGGTAGCAATCAGCCCCAGCATTTT.

This clonotype was seen only a few times. This chain connects TRBV6-1 to TRBJ1-1; D gene uncertain. CDR3 length: 14 amino acids. V shed 6 bases and J shed 1 base, with 12 bases lying between them. Germline V CDR1 and CDR2: MNHNS, SASEGT. The CDR3 DNA reads as TGTGCCAGCAGGTTCGGGAGGCGGAACACTGAAGCTTTCTTT. It translates to CASRFGRRNTEAFF.

The chain employs TRBV7-9 and TRBJ2-1; 12 bases are a match to TRBD1. CDR1 is SEHNR and CDR2 is FQNEAQ in the germline V gene (reference sequence). The CDR3 is 16 residues long. With 4 bases clipped from V and 1 base from J, the junction kept 2 bases outside the gene matches. The DNA of the CDR3 is TGTGCCAGCAGCTCGGGACAGGGGGCTTCCTACAATGAGCAGTTCTTC. Its translation: CASSSGQGASYNEQFF.